The source of this TCR beta chain is a study of STAT5B mutations in CD4+ large granular lymphocyte leukemia. Notes on the study in general: Compared with healthy controls (2/35), patient top clones favored TRBV06 (8/27). Without putative leukemic clones, patient CD4-sorted repertoires remained more clonal than healthy CD4+ repertoires.

Germline loops: CDR1 KGHSH, CDR2 LQKENI. The germline V and J ends were trimmed by 1 base and 3 bases, with 10 bases remaining between them. CDR3 length: 14 residues. This clone occurred a few times. Its antigen is currently unknown. Using immunoSEQ multiplex PCR, the repertoire was profiled, and TCRdb retains in-frame clones only, with some absent. The sample lists tens of thousands of clones; around 82% were seen once. This clonotype originated in a human donor in good health. Sequences were obtained from CD4+ T cells from blood buffy coats. The chain joins TRBV18 to TRBJ2-7; no clear D gene. The CDR3 DNA reads as TGTGCCAGCTCACCACAGGGTAAGGGCTACGAGCAGTACTTC. Translation gives CASSPQGKGYEQYF.